This TCR beta chain was recovered during a study of molecular identifiers for immune sequencing clone quantification. V shed 2 bases and J shed 0 bases, with 10 bases lying between them. The CDR3 length is 15 residues. Germline CDR1 reads MDHEN; CDR2 reads SYDVKM. The table lists this clonotype with a few counts. The antigen is not known. Methods described previously were used for bulk TCR libraries, and listed TCR primers were applied. TCRdb processed the PCR reads anew with MiXCR; each CDR3 protein has one entry. The table includes under 600,000 distinct CDR3 sequences, about 25% detected once. The sorting of naive CD8 T cells used the CD8+CD4-CCR7+CD45RA+ phenotype. Study observations and caveats: Detecting spiked Jurkat TCR RNA from one cell among roughly 900,000 naive cells was reportedly possible.

The chain is built from TRBV28 and TRBJ1-1; D not resolved. Sequenced sample: naive CD8+ T cells from blood, with Jurkat cell RNA spiked in. Subset in this sample: FACS-sorted CD8+CD4-CCR7+CD45RA+ naive T cells. The sequence came from a human donor in good health. Some libraries in this study had Jurkat cell RNA spiked in. The CDR3: CASSLVSRMNTEAFF. Here the CDR3 DNA reads TGTGCCAGCAGTTTAGTTAGTAGGATGAACACTGAAGCTTTCTTT.